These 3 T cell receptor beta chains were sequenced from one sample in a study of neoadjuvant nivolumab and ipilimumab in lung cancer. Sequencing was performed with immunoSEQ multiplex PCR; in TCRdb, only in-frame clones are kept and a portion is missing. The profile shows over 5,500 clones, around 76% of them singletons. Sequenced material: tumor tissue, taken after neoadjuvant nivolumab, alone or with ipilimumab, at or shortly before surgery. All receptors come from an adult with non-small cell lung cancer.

The CDR3 coding sequence is TGTGCCAGCGGAAGCGGGAACCAAGAGACCCAGTACTTC. Translation: CASGSGNQETQYF. This rearrangement joins TRBV9 to TRBJ2-5; 7 bases are shared with TRBD2. V shed 7 bases, J shed 0 bases, and the junction held 3 bases outside the gene matches. The CDR3 covers 13 residues. Germline-derived CDR1 and CDR2 are SGDLS and YYNGEE.

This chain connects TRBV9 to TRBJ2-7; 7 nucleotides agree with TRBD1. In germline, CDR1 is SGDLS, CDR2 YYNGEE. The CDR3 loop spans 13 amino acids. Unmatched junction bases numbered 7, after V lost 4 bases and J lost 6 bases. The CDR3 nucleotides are TGTGCCAGCAGCACCAATCCAGGGGGCGAGCAGTACTTC. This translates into CASSTNPGGEQYF. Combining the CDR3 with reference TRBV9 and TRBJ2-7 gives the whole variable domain DSGVTQTPKHLITATGQRVTLRCSPRSGDLSVYWYQQSLDQGLQFLIQYYNGEERAKGNILERFSAQQFPDLHSELNLSSLELGDSALYFCASSTNPGGEQYFGPGTRLTVT.

This chain's CDR3 is CASSLGQPDYGYTF. The DNA for the CDR3 is TGTGCCAGCAGCCTGGGACAACCAGACTATGGCTACACCTTC. V is TRBV28 and J is TRBJ1-2; TRBD1 might be the D (6 bases). The length of the CDR3 is 14 residues. V shed 6 bases and J shed 3 bases, with 14 bases lying between them. Germline CDR1 reads MDHEN; CDR2 reads SYDVKM.